This T cell receptor (beta chain) was identified in a study of blood T cell repertoires in COVID-19. Study in general: Samples taken during acute and convalescent COVID-19 were collected in the United States, Italy and Spain.

Participants spanned ages about 18 to 89 years and resided in about 25 US areas. The CDR3 spans 16 residues. Germline V gives CDR1 LNHNV, CDR2 YYDKDF (reference sequence). Trimming shortened V by 0 bases and J by 4 bases, and 16 bases separated the two germline ends. Per the original methods: By means of reference gene primer amplification, nucleated cell counts were estimated. Profiling relied on immunoSEQ multiplex PCR, and the TCRdb table lists in-frame clones only, not all of them. That table supplies the V and J calls and clone size; D and trimming were determined from the DNA. Among approximately 300,000 clones listed, around 84% were seen once.

Source material: PBMCs or T cells enriched from blood (not recorded which). The TCR sequence derives from a man in his thirties or forties who had recovered from COVID-19. The chain joins TRBV15 to TRBJ2-7; D remains unclear. CDR3 sequence reads: CATSRDMRVTRYEQYF. The CDR3 DNA is TGTGCCACCAGCAGAGATATGCGAGTTACTCGATACGAGCAGTACTTC.